The rows below give T cell receptor beta chains drawn from one sample of a study of T-cell reconstitution after alpha-beta-depleted transplantation in children. Each CDR3 protein gets one entry after TCRdb re-called the PCR reads with MiXCR. The profile shows 210,000 or so distinct CDR3 sequences, 8% to 9.5% of them singletons. The material was PBMCs from the stem cell graft donor, obtained from the stem cell graft. The receptors stem from a human donor who donated a stem cell graft to a child with acute lymphoblastic leukemia. CDR3s include the opening cysteine and the closing phenylalanine or tryptophan. The D gene is left open where the match is weak. The size entry is marked missing in some rows and otherwise reads once, few, many or a size class.

d_call: TRBD2
v_call: TRBV11-3
cdr3_length: 17
j_call: TRBJ2-1
clone_size: few
cdr3_aa: CASSSRTSGGEYNEQFF
cdr3_nt: TGTGCCAGCAGCTCCCGGACTAGCGGGGGGGAATACAATGAGCAGTTCTTC

d_call: TRBD2
v_call: TRBV28
cdr3_length: 20
j_call: TRBJ2-2
clone_size: many
cdr3_aa: CASSLGLAGGGPFSPGELFF
cdr3_nt: TGTGCCAGCAGTTTGGGACTAGCGGGGGGCGGGCCTTTTTCACCCGGGGAGCTGTTTTTT

d_call: NA
v_call: TRBV20-1
cdr3_length: 15
j_call: TRBJ1-5
clone_size: NA
cdr3_aa: CSARDKLVGNQPQHF
cdr3_nt: TGCAGTGCTAGAGATAAACTCGTGGGAAATCAGCCCCAGCATTTT

d_call: NA
v_call: TRBV25-1
cdr3_length: 17
j_call: TRBJ2-5
clone_size: NA
cdr3_aa: CASSESRTGRGRETQYF
cdr3_nt: TGTGCCAGCAGTGAATCGAGGACAGGTCGGGGGCGAGAGACCCAGTACTTC

d_call: NA
v_call: TRBV12-5
cdr3_length: 15
j_call: TRBJ1-3
clone_size: few
cdr3_aa: CASAPTLAEGNTIYF
cdr3_nt: TGTGCTAGTGCCCCGACCTTGGCGGAAGGAAACACCATATATTTT

d_call: NA
v_call: TRBV18
cdr3_length: 17
j_call: TRBJ2-6
clone_size: many
cdr3_aa: CASSPYPGTSGANVLTF
cdr3_nt: TGTGCCAGCTCACCATATCCAGGAACCTCTGGGGCCAACGTCCTGACTTTC

d_call: NA
v_call: TRBV20-1
cdr3_length: 12
j_call: TRBJ2-1
clone_size: NA
cdr3_aa: CSPGLAFNEQFF
cdr3_nt: TGCAGTCCGGGACTGGCGTTCAATGAGCAGTTCTTC

d_call: NA
v_call: TRBV20-1
cdr3_length: 15
j_call: TRBJ2-3
clone_size: NA
cdr3_aa: CSARRGATGTDTQYF
cdr3_nt: TGCAGTGCACGTCGCGGGGCCACGGGCACAGATACGCAGTATTTT

d_call: TRBD2
v_call: TRBV10-3
cdr3_length: 14
j_call: TRBJ2-3
clone_size: NA
cdr3_aa: CAISFSGPQDTQYF
cdr3_nt: TGTGCCATCAGTTTTAGCGGGCCCCAGGATACGCAGTATTTT

d_call: TRBD1
v_call: TRBV5-1
cdr3_length: 16
j_call: TRBJ2-7
clone_size: NA
cdr3_aa: CASSSPTGTGVYEQYF
cdr3_nt: TGCGCCAGCAGCTCCCCAACCGGGACAGGGGTCTACGAGCAGTACTTC

d_call: NA
v_call: TRBV7-2
cdr3_length: 16
j_call: TRBJ1-2
clone_size: many
cdr3_aa: CASSRDGQKPYRGYTF
cdr3_nt: TGTGCCAGCAGCCGAGACGGACAAAAACCCTACAGGGGCTACACCTTC

d_call: NA
v_call: TRBV11-2
cdr3_length: 15
j_call: TRBJ2-3
clone_size: NA
cdr3_aa: CASSLNEGYTDTQYF
cdr3_nt: TGTGCCAGCAGCTTAAACGAAGGCTACACAGATACGCAGTATTTT